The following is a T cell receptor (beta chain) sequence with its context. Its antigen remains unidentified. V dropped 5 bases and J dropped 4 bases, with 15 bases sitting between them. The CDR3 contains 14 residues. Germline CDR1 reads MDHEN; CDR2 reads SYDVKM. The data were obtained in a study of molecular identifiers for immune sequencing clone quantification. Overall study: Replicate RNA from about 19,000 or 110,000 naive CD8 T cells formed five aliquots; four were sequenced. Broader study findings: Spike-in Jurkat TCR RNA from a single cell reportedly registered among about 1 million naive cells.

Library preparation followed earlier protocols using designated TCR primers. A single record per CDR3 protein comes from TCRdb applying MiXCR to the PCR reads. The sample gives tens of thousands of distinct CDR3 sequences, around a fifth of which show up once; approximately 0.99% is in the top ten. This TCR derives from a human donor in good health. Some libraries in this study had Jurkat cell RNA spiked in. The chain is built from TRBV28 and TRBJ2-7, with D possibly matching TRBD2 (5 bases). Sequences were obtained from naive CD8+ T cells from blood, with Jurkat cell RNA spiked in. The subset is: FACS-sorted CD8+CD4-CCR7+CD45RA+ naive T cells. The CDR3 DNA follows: TGTGCCAGCAGTACTCCGGGGTTCTTGTACGAGCAGTACTTC. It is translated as CASSTPGFLYEQYF.